The 9 T cell receptor beta chains reported below all come from one sample, sequenced in a study of blood T cell repertoires in COVID-19. Repertoires were generated with immunoSEQ multiplex PCR, while TCRdb's copy carries only in-frame clones and drops some. The sample has about 24,000 clones, approximately 78% seen once. Sequencing used peripheral blood. These receptors were collected from an older woman with COVID-19, enrolled during active disease.

V usage is TRBV3-1 (or the pseudogene TRBV3-2) and J usage is TRBJ1-1; D unclear. Germline lookup yields CDR1 LGHDT and CDR2 YNNKEL (reference sequence). This CDR3 has 11 amino acids. The ends were cut back, 7 bases at V and 5 bases at J, with 8 bases in the middle. This CDR3 is CASIGGTEAFF. The CDR3 DNA reads TGTGCCAGCATAGGAGGAACTGAAGCTTTCTTT.

V usage is TRBV28 and J usage is TRBJ1-1, with D hard to call. Trimming took 3 bases from V and 2 from J, leaving 4 bases between them. This CDR3 contains 12 residues. The germline V gene has CDR1 MDHEN and CDR2 SYDVKM. CDR3 loop: CASSLTNTEAFF. DNA of the CDR3: TGTGCCAGCAGTTTGACTAACACTGAAGCTTTCTTT. Full variable domain (missing parts from reference TRBV28 and TRBJ1-1): DVKVTQSSRYLVKRTGEKVFLECVQDMDHENMFWYRQDPGLGLRLIYFSYDVKMKEKGDIPEGYSVSREKKERFSLILESASTNQTSMYLCASSLTNTEAFFGQGTRLTVV.

The chain combines TRBV25-1 with TRBJ1-1; D is uncertain. The V gene lost 6 bases and the J gene lost 3 bases, with 17 bases spanning the gap. Germline CDR1 is MGHDK and CDR2 is SYGVNS. The CDR3 contains 15 residues. This CDR3 is CASSSTPGSYTEAFF. The CDR3, as DNA: TGTGCCAGCAGCTCGACCCCGGGATCTTACACTGAAGCTTTCTTT. Filled out from reference TRBV25-1 and TRBJ1-1, the complete variable domain reads EADIYQTPRYLVIGTGKKITLECSQTMGHDKMYWYQQDPGMELHLIHYSYGVNSTEKGDLSSESTVSRIRTEHFPLTLESARPSHTSQYLCASSSTPGSYTEAFFGQGTRLTVV.

The rearrangement uses TRBV2 and TRBJ1-5; 8 bases align to TRBD1. CDR1 and CDR2 from the germline V gene are SNHLY and FYNNEI. This CDR3 is 18 amino acids long. V gave up 6 bases and J gave up 3 bases; unmatched junction bases: 16. CDR3 region: CASRGTGRGGVNNQPQHF. CDR3 DNA: TGTGCCAGCAGAGGGACAGGTCGAGGTGGCGTGAACAATCAGCCCCAGCATTTT. The variable domain in full, completed from reference TRBV2 and TRBJ1-5, reads EPEVTQTPSHQVTQMGQEVILRCVPISNHLYFYWYRQILGQKVEFLVSFYNNEISEKSEIFDDQFSVERPDGSNFTLKIRSTKLEDSAMYFCASRGTGRGGVNNQPQHFGDGTRLSIL.

The chain recombines TRBV2 with TRBJ2-1; 15 positions agree with TRBD2. After removal of 7 bases from V and 7 bases from J, the junction contained 2 bases not matched to a gene. This CDR3 has 14 amino acids. Germline V gives CDR1 SNHLY, CDR2 FYNNEI. The CDR3: CASKGLAGGNEQFF. DNA for the CDR3: TGTGCCAGCAAAGGACTAGCGGGAGGGAATGAGCAGTTCTTC.

The V call is TRBV2, the J call TRBJ1-2; TRBD1 agrees at 7 bases. V lost 5 bases to trimming and J lost 2 bases; unmatched junction nucleotides: 2. CDR1 and CDR2 from the germline V gene are SNHLY and FYNNEI. This CDR3 comprises 13 residues. The DNA for the CDR3 is TGTGCCAGCAGTAGGGGACAGAACTATGGCTACACCTTC. Amino acid sequence: CASSRGQNYGYTF.

The chain carries TRBV7-2 and TRBJ1-1; unclear D gene. Trimming pared 3 bases from V and 0 bases from J, leaving 8 bases between. There are 14 residues in the CDR3. CDR1 and CDR2 from the germline V gene are SGHTA and FQGNSA. The CDR3 region is CASSLGSLNTEAFF. The CDR3 nucleotides are TGTGCCAGCAGCTTGGGCTCCTTGAACACTGAAGCTTTCTTT. Based on the CDR3 plus reference TRBV7-2 and TRBJ1-1, the full variable domain is GAGVSQSPSNKVTEKGKDVELRCDPISGHTALYWYRQSLGQGLEFLIYFQGNSAPDKSGLPSDRFSAERTGGSVSTLTIQRTQQEDSAVYLCASSLGSLNTEAFFGQGTRLTVV.

The chain has TRBV6-5 and TRBJ1-3; TRBD1 aligns across 7 bases. The CDR3 extends over 15 amino acids. Unmatched junction bases numbered 8, after V lost 6 bases and J lost 3 bases. Germline V gives CDR1 MNHEY, CDR2 SVGAGI. The CDR3 sequence: CASSVAGTVGNTIYF. The DNA of the CDR3 is TGTGCCAGCAGCGTCGCCGGGACAGTTGGAAACACCATATATTTT.

This chain links TRBV7-3 with TRBJ2-1; D not resolved. Germline V gene sequence: CDR1 SGHTA, CDR2 FQGTGA. V dropped 2 bases and J dropped 9 bases, with 8 bases sitting between them. This CDR3 comprises 12 residues. CDR3 sequence (DNA): TGTGCCAGCAGCTTATTAGAGAGTGAGCAGTTCTTC. Amino acids: CASSLLESEQFF.